Listed below are T cell receptor beta chains from one sample, sequenced in a study of blood T cell repertoires in COVID-19. Assay used: immunoSEQ multiplex PCR; TCRdb lists only in-frame clones, some missing. The table lists under 200,000 clones, 75% to 85% of them singletons. Sequences were obtained from peripheral blood. These receptors were collected from a human donor in a cohort sampled during active COVID-19. Both conserved end residues are part of each CDR3. Each record gives: J gene, clone size, D gene, V gene, CDR3 DNA, CDR3 protein. The D gene is left open where the match is weak. Rows may omit the clone size; those that give it use once, few, many or a size class.

TRBJ2-7	-	TRBD1	TRBV5-4	TGTGCCAGCAGCCGACAGGGATCCTACGAGCAGTACTTC	CASSRQGSYEQYF
TRBJ2-1	-	TRBD2	TRBV7-6	TGTGCCAGCAGCTTAGGGGCCGGACTAGCCTCCTACAATGAGCAGTTCTTC	CASSLGAGLASYNEQFF
TRBJ1-1	-	TRBD1	TRBV5-5	TGTGCCAGCAGCTTGGCGGGACAGATGGTGTACACTGAAGCTTTCTTT	CASSLAGQMVYTEAFF
TRBJ2-2	once	TRBD2	TRBV5-4	TGTGCCAGCAGTCCAGCGACTAGCGGGGGCCCTAACACCGGGGAGCTGTTTTTT	CASSPATSGGPNTGELFF
TRBJ2-1	-	TRBD2	TRBV27	TGTGCCAGCAGTTTATTGGGCGGGGGTGCATTCTCCTACAATGAGCAGTTCTTC	CASSLLGGGAFSYNEQFF
TRBJ2-4	few	TRBD2	TRBV3-1/TRBV3-2	TGTGCCAGCAGCCAAGATAGCGGGTTCAAAAACATTCAGTACTTC	CASSQDSGFKNIQYF
TRBJ2-7	-	TRBD1	TRBV18	TGTGCCAGCTCACCACCAGGACAGGGCCGGAGCTCCTACGAGCAGTACTTC	CASSPPGQGRSSYEQYF
TRBJ2-7	-	-	TRBV7-2	TGTGCCAGCAGCCCTAACCGGGGGTACGAGCAGTACTTC	CASSPNRGYEQYF
TRBJ2-3	-	TRBD1	TRBV7-2	TGTGCCAGCAGTCGACGCCTCCGGGACAGGGCACCAGATACGCAGTATTTT	CASSRRLRDRAPDTQYF
TRBJ1-1	-	-	TRBV6-5	TGTGCCAGCACCGGGGTTCATTTCATGAACACTGAAGCTTTCTTT	CASTGVHFMNTEAFF